The clone carrying this T cell receptor (gamma chain) was seen once. Sequencing used genomic DNA taken from PBMCs of patients and controls. This CDR3 has 11 amino acids. Germline CDR1 and CDR2: GITISATS and ISYDGTV (reference sequence). These data originate in a study of gamma delta lymphoproliferative disorders and STAT genes. TCRdb re-analyzed the multiplex PCR reads via CATT. In the table there are about 480 gamma-chain clones, 17% of which are singletons. This TCR came from a human donor with gamma-delta T-cell large granular lymphocyte leukemia. V gene assignment gives TRGV9, but the J gene was left uncalled. The sequencing input was blood. CDR3 residues: CALWEVQISLF. As DNA, the CDR3 is TGTGCCTTGTGGGAGGTGCAGATATCACTCTTT.